The source of this TCR beta chain is a study of blood T cells in healthy people across ages. With a J-beta primer mix and a sample-barcoded 5' primer, a second PCR ran roughly 6 to 12 cycles. TCRdb processed the 5' RACE reads anew with MiXCR; each CDR3 protein has one entry. The sample carries about 780,000 distinct CDR3 sequences, about 45% recorded once. Ten or more counts support this clonotype. CDR1 is SEHNR, CDR2 FQNEAQ, per germline (reference sequence). The CDR3 consists of 14 residues. Trimming shortened V by 4 bases and J by 1 base, and 10 bases separated the two germline ends. The source is a man older than 75 in good health. This chain connects TRBV7-9 to TRBJ1-1; D may be TRBD1 (5 bases). Sequenced input: blood. The CDR3 reads CASSYLDRNTEAFF. The CDR3 coding sequence is TGTGCCAGCAGCTACTTAGACAGGAACACTGAAGCTTTCTTT.